This T cell receptor (beta chain) was recorded in a study of shared clonotypes between healthy human individuals. Overall study: Participating donors consisted of two women and a few men aged 18 to 49.

The deep-level immunoSEQ assay was used. Sequenced by immunoSEQ multiplex PCR; TCRdb stores in-frame clones only, minus some. The sample contains roughly 2.1 million clones, roughly 91% of which appear only once. With regard to this clone: Its target is unknown.

Study results and caveats: Naive subsets generally had larger estimated richness than memory subsets.

CD45RO-negative, CCR7-positively selected cells formed the naive CD8 fraction, excluding terminally differentiated effector memory CD45RA+ cells. This TCR was sampled from a young man in good health. Some clones in this sample may be carry-over from other donors' samples. The specimen sequenced was naive CD8+ T cells from PBMCs.

CDR3 nucleotides: TGTGCCAGCAGCCACTCCGCGAAACGCACAGATACGCAGTATTTT. This codes for CASSHSAKRTDTQYF. The V gene is TRBV11-2, the J gene TRBJ2-3; no clear D gene. Germline assignment: CDR1 SGHAT and CDR2 FQNNGV. V was pared by 5 bases and J by 1 base, with 13 bases between. This CDR3 contains 15 residues.